This T cell receptor (beta chain) came from a study of response to subunit inactivated influenza vaccine. TCRdb re-analysed the RT-PCR reads in MiXCR, keeping a single row per CDR3 protein. The sample lists hundreds of thousands of distinct CDR3 sequences; 22% were seen once. CDR1 and CDR2 (germline): SGHRS, YFSETQ. J lost 5 bases, V lost 4 bases, and 3 bases had no gene match. This CDR3 is 14 amino acids long. This material consisted of PBMCs from blood, taken less than 22 months after vaccination. The chain couples TRBV5-1 to TRBJ1-1; TRBD1 agrees at 12 bases. This receptor was obtained from a man between 50 and 70 years old who received an inactivated influenza vaccine. CDR3 in amino acids: CASSRGQGATEAFF. CDR3 DNA sequence: TGCGCCAGCAGCAGGGGACAGGGGGCTACTGAAGCTTTCTTT.